The entry below describes one T cell receptor beta chain. The sample belongs to a study of blood T cell repertoires in COVID-19. Clones were read by immunoSEQ multiplex PCR, and TCRdb kept only the in-frame ones, dropping some. The table lists under 200,000 clones, about 85% of them singletons. The V and J ends lost 9 bases and 2 bases, in that order; junction bases with no gene match: 5. CDR3 length: 13 residues. Germline CDR1 MNHEY, CDR2 SVGAGI. The chain carries TRBV6-5 and TRBJ1-2, with 8 bases aligning to TRBD1. The receptor was isolated from a man aged 55 to 69 with active or convalescent COVID-19. Sequenced: peripheral blood. This chain's CDR3 is CASGTGRNYGYTF. The CDR3 nucleotides read TGTGCCAGTGGGACAGGTCGAAACTATGGCTACACCTTC.